This entry is about one T cell receptor beta chain. It has no known antigen specificity. No much larger clonotype is one base removed from it; base qualities were not supplied. The data derive from a study of cytomegalovirus exposure and HLA in healthy donors (dated by TCRdb to 2017 to 2019). With regard to the full study: An earlier analysis of 587 of the donors reported approximately 300 Gb of sequence data and 117 million unique TCR beta sequences from about 179 million T cells. Approximately 310 gigabases of sequencing data and 78 million or so unique TCR sequences were included in an early release covering roughly 600 HLA-typed donors. The genetic ancestry cluster associated with self-reported Caucasian donors included roughly four fifths of the roughly 400 genotyped donors. The study aimed to test whether signatures of past pathogen exposure could be identified by cataloging public T cell receptors. Using immunosequencing, the study profiled T cell repertoires from about 620 subjects and related those repertoires to cytomegalovirus serostatus. A separate validation cohort of 100 to 150 different subjects was used in addition to the approximately 670-subject first cohort. High-throughput TCR immunosequencing, statistical association of individual TCRs with disease status, and machine learning were combined to predict cytomegalovirus infection status. In a later analysis, previously published TCR beta repertoires from hundreds of donors were re-analyzed and high-resolution HLA genotyping was added so that TCR occurrence patterns could be studied. The later analysis used no new phenotypic data to find candidate immune exposures, relying instead on TCR beta sequences and their occurrence across donors. An earlier analysis of around 640 of the donors used high-throughput TCR beta sequencing to judge whether each TCR beta V gene segment behaved as functional or pseudogenic. Donor age, sex, ethnicity and CMV serostatus were compiled together with the repertoire data. A later genetic analysis took genome-wide SNP genotypes for about 65% of the 666 donors and used that subset as a discovery cohort. All discovery cohort repertoires had been generated using a single sequencing platform. Both class I and class II loci were covered by HLA typing, at four-digit resolution. The number of donors typed differed by locus, with roughly 620-640 for A, B, C, DRB1 and DQB1, approximately 500 for DQA1, 600 to 610 for DPA1, and some 470 for DPB1. A few DR-DQ haplotypes were treated as single units for association and clustering because of strong linkage in the cohort. Across around 400 genotyped donors of the cohort, an average of approximately 240,000 unique TCR beta nucleotide sequences per donor were sequenced, and roughly 17% of those sequences were non-productive.

The cohort comprised some 730 healthy bone marrow donors. At the time of sampling, every cohort member was nominally healthy, though immune exposures that went unrecorded were likely present. The donor tested CMV seronegative and was one of the 352 seronegative cohort members. A peripheral blood sample was collected from each donor, and TCR beta sequencing was performed on peripheral blood mononuclear cells. Genomic DNA extraction from the blood cell samples was performed with the Qiagen DNeasy Blood Extraction Kit. Beyond this particular receptor, the publication reports: Most CMV-associated TCR beta chains appeared to be HLA-restricted in a later analysis, and the HLA associations seemed to be driven largely by CMV exposure. A later analysis found that TCR association rates varied across HLA loci, with DRB1 alleles showing the most associated TCRs and HLA-C alleles the fewest. HLA typing was unavailable for some donors at each locus, so association tests used only the typed subset. A total of fewer than 200 TCR beta chains were listed by the study as associated with cytomegalovirus. The authors suggested that the approach could potentially be extended to other disease states and immunological phenotypes. At a false discovery rate of 0.05, a later analysis linked some 17,000 TCR beta sequences to specific HLA alleles. Three of the identified cytomegalovirus-associated TCR beta chains were confirmed in vitro to be specific for cytomegalovirus antigens. A cluster of highly shared sequence variants was judged likely to be a technical artifact of the sequencing pipeline. Linkage disequilibrium might explain the correlated functional status among segregating V segments, but an unknown experimental factor could not be excluded. About 15 rarely observed V segments, including chromosome 9 orphons, were excluded from the earlier analysis of almost 600 of the donors because counts were too low. Roughly uniform sequencing depth across donors was assumed in presence/absence analyses, although this assumption may not hold. In a later genetic analysis, a missense DCLRE1C variant was associated with V-gene and J-gene trimming of TCR beta chains, and the association was replicated in an independent cohort. Most TCR sequences were observed very rarely across donors, whereas some public TCRs were present in many individuals. Broadly in line with IMGT annotations, most TCR beta V segments showed up in productive rearrangements about 87% or about 30% of the time in an earlier analysis of under 700 of the donors. The cohort was sequenced for TCR beta chains only, and without alpha or paired-chain data the features that could be detected were limited. In a later analysis, HLA-associated TCR beta chains were found to be more clonally expanded and to have lower generation probabilities than equally common non-associated chains. Immune exposure information for the cohort was limited to CMV serostatus. In a later genetic analysis, fewer N-insertions in productive TCRs were reported among donors in an Asian-associated ancestry cluster than the roughly 700-donor mean. The 87-base-pair reads could not distinguish some IMGT-functional V segments, including TRBV6-2 and TRBV6-3, so those segments were excluded. Cytomegalovirus status was reported to be diagnosed by the classifier with high specificity and sensitivity in both the original and validation cohorts. In a later analysis, several top co-occurrence clusters were reported to appear linked to parvovirus B19, influenza, CMV and Epstein-Barr virus. A further reported finding was that TCR beta sequences accurately predicted the HLA-A and HLA-B alleles for most subjects in the first cohort. When HLA alleles, especially DR and DQ, strongly co-occurred, attributing TCR associations to individual alleles was difficult.

Taken from the germline V gene, the CDR1 and CDR2 loops are ENHRY and SYGVKD. Germline trimming amounts to 3 bases on V and 3 bases on J, with 7 as the count of junction bases outside the gene matches. From the cysteine up to the phenylalanine, the CDR3 has a length of 16 residues. The sequence is cut down to CDR3 DNA, 48 bases in frame from base 1. Library preparation used the immunoSEQ multiplex PCR assay. The multiplex PCR relied on a mix of 60 forward primers for TCR Vbeta segments and 13 reverse primers for TCR Jbeta segments. The CDR3 region of rearranged TCR beta genes was amplified from genomic DNA with a multiplex PCR assay. The Illumina HiSeq System was used to sequence the amplified TCR beta libraries as 87-base-pair reads. The original pipeline was this. A later analysis tallied 80 million to 95 million unique TCR beta chains across the approximately 670 repertoires, and about 10 million of those chains were shared by two or more donors. Raw reads were error-corrected and collapsed into unique sequences by a nearest-neighbor algorithm in which closely related sequences were merged to remove PCR and sequencing errors. Alignment of CDR3 sequences to IMGT reference sequences was used to assign V, D and J gene segments. For a sequence to be retained, a match of at least six nucleotides to both a V gene segment and a J gene segment was required. A rearrangement counted as productive if the CDR3 had no stop codons and remained in frame with V and J, and every other rearrangement counted as non-productive. Following IMGT convention, CDR3 was defined as the stretch from the second conserved V-encoded cysteine up to the conserved J-encoded phenylalanine. The earlier analysis of about 530 of the donors excluded any sequence lacking an unambiguous match to a single V gene segment. An earlier analysis of approximately 590 of the donors classified V segments as functional when productive rearrangements were above 56.7% and as segregating when the standard deviation between donors was above 5%. A statistical classification framework was built for diagnosing cytomegalovirus status from the catalog of TCR beta chain sequences. In a later analysis, TCR nucleotide sequences were compared against IMGT/GENE-DB human TR gene sequences so that V and J genes could be assigned. The TCRdist pipeline was used in a later analysis to assign CDR3 sequences and most-parsimonious VDJ recombination scenarios. A later analysis defined each TCR beta chain by its CDR3 amino acid sequence plus V-gene family, and excluded reads lacking a unique V-gene family. In a later analysis, nearly 600 highly shared, low-generation-probability nucleotide sequences were removed to address suspected cross-contamination and a sequencing artifact. A later analysis calculated a clonal expansion index for each public chain from normalized within-repertoire ranks of inferred template counts. A later analysis computed generation probabilities with a VDJ recombination model fitted to out-of-frame rearrangements, and checked the results against IGoR. A later analysis scored TCR-TCR, TCR-HLA and TCR-CMV co-occurrence with hypergeometric tests, applying a repertoire-size bias correction to TCR pairs. False discovery rates were estimated in a later analysis by permuting HLA or CMV assignments 20 times. In a later analysis, co-occurring TCRs were grouped using DBSCAN, and TCRdist sequence similarity was added for clustering within HLA-allele-positive subsets. For co-occurrence clustering, repertoires with fewer than 30,000 or more than 120,000 public chains were excluded, along with roughly five repertoires with anomalous nucleotide sharing. In its TCRdb copy, this immuneACCESS table keeps in-frame sequences only and misses some clones. Where compared with another copy, unresolved V genes explain less than half of these, and the others have no known cause. V and J calls and clone size are those listed in that table; D and trimming were worked out from the DNA. Counted in this sample were some 94,000 clones; approximately 70% of them appeared once. 2.5% to 3% of the sample belongs to the ten largest clones.

The origin of this receptor is a man over 45 in good health and CMV-seronegative. The rearrangement combines TRBV10-3 with TRBJ1-3; 8 nucleotides in the junction match TRBD1. Sequenced material: PBMCs. The sequenced DNA: TGTGCCATCAGTGACAAAACAGGGGGGATTGGAAACACCATATATTTT. Translation gives CAISDKTGGIGNTIYF.